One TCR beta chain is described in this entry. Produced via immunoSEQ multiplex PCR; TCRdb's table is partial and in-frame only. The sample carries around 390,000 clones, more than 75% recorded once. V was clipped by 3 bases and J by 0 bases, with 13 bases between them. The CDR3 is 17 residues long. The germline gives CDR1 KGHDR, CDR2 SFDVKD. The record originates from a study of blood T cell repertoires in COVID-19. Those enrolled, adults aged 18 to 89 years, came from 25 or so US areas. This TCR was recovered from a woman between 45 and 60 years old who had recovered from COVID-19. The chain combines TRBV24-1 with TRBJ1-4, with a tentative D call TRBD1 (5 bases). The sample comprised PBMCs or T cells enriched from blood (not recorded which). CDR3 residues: CATSDGATSSTNEKLFF. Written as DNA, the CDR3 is TGTGCCACCAGTGATGGGGCGACAAGCTCAACTAATGAAAAACTGTTTTTT.